This T cell receptor beta chain originates from a study of T cells in Graves' hyperthyroidism and ophthalmopathy. V was trimmed by 5 bases and J by 0 bases, leaving 7 bases between them. The CDR3 loop spans 14 amino acids. Germline V gives CDR1 SGHTA, CDR2 FQGNSA. TCR beta CDR3 region amplification was performed from RNA transcripts. First-round RT-PCR targeting the TCR CDR3 was performed with the HTBI primer set. TCRdb reprocessed the multiplex PCR reads with MiXCR, giving one entry per CDR3 protein. Here the sample spans around 600,000 distinct CDR3 sequences, nearly 45% being singletons. The chain links TRBV7-2 to TRBJ2-2; D call uncertain. The TCR comes from an adult man with Graves' disease, either hyperthyroidism or ophthalmopathy (not recorded which). The sequencing input was peripheral blood or thyroid tissue (not recorded which). DNA for the CDR3: TGTGCCAGCAGCCAAACAACGAACACCGGGGAGCTGTTTTTT. Translating gives CASSQTTNTGELFF.